Listed below are T cell receptor beta chains from one sample, sequenced in a study of control samples from healthy donors and cancer patients. TCRdb's copy holds only in-frame clones and misses some; the assay was immunoSEQ multiplex PCR. The table records over 100,000 clones, about 90% of them present only once. Sequencing was performed on blood. Source of these receptors: a woman aged 45-60 years in good health. Each CDR3 is given with its conserved first and last residue. Fields, in order: V gene, J gene, D gene, clone size, CDR3 DNA, CDR3 protein. The D gene is left open where the match is weak. Not all rows give a size; the values are once, few, many and, for expanded clones, a class.

TRBV12-3/TRBV12-4	TRBJ1-4	-	-	TGTGCCAGCAGGGACAGTCCTAATGAAAAACTGTTTTTT	CASRDSPNEKLFF
TRBV7-8	TRBJ2-3	-	few	TGTGCCAGCAGCAAAGAGTCCACAGATACGCAGTATTTT	CASSKESTDTQYF
TRBV7-9	TRBJ2-2	-	-	TGTGCCAGCAGCGCAGGGTGGGGCGGGGAGCTGTTTTTT	CASSAGWGGELFF
TRBV6-6	TRBJ1-5	-	-	TGTGCCAGCAGTTCTAATCAGCCCCAGCATTTT	CASSSNQPQHF
TRBV19	TRBJ1-2	-	-	TGTGCCGCAAATCGGGGGACCTCTAACTATGGCTACACCTTC	CAANRGTSNYGYTF
TRBV30	TRBJ1-1	-	-	TGTGCCTTCCTCCACCTAATTTTATCTGAAGCTTTCTTT	CAFLHLILSEAFF
TRBV18	TRBJ2-7	TRBD2	-	TGTGCCAGCTCACAAGAGGAAAGGACTAGCTCCTCCTACGAGCAGTACTTC	CASSQEERTSSSYEQYF
TRBV28	TRBJ2-5	-	-	TGTGCCAGCAGTTTCGGTAGGAGGTGGTCAGACTCCATCCAAGAGACCCAGTACTTC	CASSFGRRWSDSIQETQYF
TRBV4-2	TRBJ2-6	TRBD2	-	TGTGCCAGCAGTCCAGCGGGGGCGGCTTCTGGGGCCAACGTCCTGACTTTC	CASSPAGAASGANVLTF
TRBV30	TRBJ2-5	-	-	TGTGCCTGGAGAAGGATCTCTGAGACCCAGTACTTC	CAWRRISETQYF
TRBV29-1	TRBJ2-7	-	-	TGCAGCGGCGTAAGAGGCGACGAGCAGTACTTC	CSGVRGDEQYF
TRBV28	TRBJ2-3	TRBD2	-	TGTGCCAGCAGTTCACCGAGCGGGGGTTTCACAGATACGCAGTATTTT	CASSSPSGGFTDTQYF
TRBV7-9	TRBJ1-2	-	-	TGTGCCAGCAGCTTCGCGTCGGGGAGGGGGGACTATGGCTACACCTTC	CASSFASGRGDYGYTF
TRBV5-4	TRBJ1-6	-	once	TGTGCCAGCAGCTCCTTGGACCTCGGGCCGTCAGCCGGGTCACCCCTCCACTTT	CASSSLDLGPSAGSPLHF
TRBV3-1/TRBV3-2	TRBJ2-3	-	-	TGTGCCAGCAGCCAAGATCCCACAGTGACTGGGGATACGCAGTATTTT	CASSQDPTVTGDTQYF
TRBV27	TRBJ2-7	TRBD1	-	TGTGCCAGCAGCAGGACAGGGGGGAGAATCGAGCAGTACTTC	CASSRTGGRIEQYF
TRBV2	TRBJ2-1	-	-	TGTGCCAGCAAGCACAGGGCCTCCTACAATGAGCAGTTCTTC	CASKHRASYNEQFF
TRBV27	TRBJ2-3	TRBD2	-	TGTGCCAGCAGCCGACTAGCGGCTAGCACAGATACGCAGTATTTT	CASSRLAASTDTQYF
TRBV6-5	TRBJ1-3	TRBD1	-	TGTGCCAGCAGTCCAGGGGGCACAGACACCATATATTTT	CASSPGGTDTIYF
TRBV3-1/TRBV3-2	TRBJ2-7	-	-	TGTGCCAGCAGCCTCGGTGGAACCTACGAGCAGTACTTC	CASSLGGTYEQYF
TRBV28	TRBJ1-2	-	-	TGTGCCAGCAGCATTCTGAACACCTACACCTTC	CASSILNTYTF
TRBV7-9	TRBJ1-5	-	few	TGTGCCAGCAGCGAACAGGGCCACCAGCCCCAGCATTTT	CASSEQGHQPQHF
TRBV24-1	TRBJ2-2	-	-	TGTGCCACCAGCCCTAGGGGTCAAAACGGGGAGCTGTTTTTT	CATSPRGQNGELFF
TRBV28	TRBJ1-4	TRBD1	-	TGTGCCAGCAGTTCTCCTAGGACAGGTGGGGATGAAAAACTGTTTTTT	CASSSPRTGGDEKLFF
TRBV28	TRBJ1-2	-	-	TGTGCCAGCAGTTCGGGGGGCTTGGGCTACACCTTC	CASSSGGLGYTF
TRBV28	TRBJ1-5	TRBD1	-	TGTGCCAGCAGCCACGCCGGGACAGGGGAACCCCCATCTAGCAATCAGCCCCAGCATTTT	CASSHAGTGEPPSSNQPQHF
TRBV19	TRBJ1-1	-	once	TGTGCCAGTAGTTCACGAGGGGATAGGAACACTGAAGCTTTCTTT	CASSSRGDRNTEAFF
TRBV6-2/TRBV6-3	TRBJ1-6	TRBD1	-	TGTGCCAGCAGCCTTCGACAGGGGAACTCACCCCTCCACTTT	CASSLRQGNSPLHF
TRBV28	TRBJ2-2	-	-	TGTGCCAGCGGACGTAACGCAGGGGCCGGGGAGCTGTTTTTT	CASGRNAGAGELFF
TRBV6-5	TRBJ1-1	TRBD1	once	TGTGCCAGCAGTCGAACGGGACAGGCTCTTGGAGCTTTCTTT	CASSRTGQALGAFF
TRBV11-2	TRBJ2-1	-	-	TGTGCCAGCAGCTGGACGTACAATGAGCAGTTCTTC	CASSWTYNEQFF
TRBV11-2	TRBJ2-1	-	-	TGTGCCAGCAGCCCCAGGCCTGAATACTACAATGAGCAGTTCTTC	CASSPRPEYYNEQFF
TRBV27	TRBJ2-7	TRBD2	-	TGTGCCAGCAGACGTCGCAGCGGGGGTAGGGTCTACGAGCAGTACTTC	CASRRRSGGRVYEQYF
TRBV29-1	TRBJ2-5	TRBD1	once	TGCAGCGTTGTACAGGGACAGGCGGAAACATCAGAGACCCAGTACTTC	CSVVQGQAETSETQYF
TRBV29-1	TRBJ2-3	-	-	TGCAGCATCCCGGGTGATACGCAGTATTTT	CSIPGDTQYF
TRBV11-2	TRBJ1-5	TRBD1	once	TGTGCCAGCAGCTTAGCAGGGGGGAGCAATCAGCCCCAGCATTTT	CASSLAGGSNQPQHF
TRBV7-9	TRBJ1-4	-	-	TGTGCCAGCAGGGCCGACAGCTCTAATGAAAAACTGTTTTTT	CASRADSSNEKLFF
TRBV27	TRBJ1-1	-	-	TGTGCCAGCAGCCCCCCTCGGAGGGCGAACACTGAAGCTTTCTTT	CASSPPRRANTEAFF
TRBV5-4	TRBJ1-5	-	-	TGTGCCAGCAGCTTGGGGGGCGGGGTCCCTCAGCCCCAGCATTTT	CASSLGGGVPQPQHF